The 24 T cell receptor beta chains presented below share a single source sample, sequenced in a study of blood T cell repertoires in COVID-19. The assay was immunoSEQ multiplex PCR, and TCRdb's table has in-frame clones only and misses some. The table lists about 150,000 clones, about four fifths of them singletons. The sample taken for sequencing was peripheral blood. These receptors were taken from a man aged 65 to 85 with acute or convalescent COVID-19.

The chain couples TRBV11-2 to TRBJ2-2, with D unresolved. This CDR3 has 18 amino acids. Looked up from germline, CDR1 is SGHAT and CDR2 is FQNNGV. The V gene lost 0 bases and the J gene lost 3 bases, with 17 bases spanning the gap. The CDR3 sequence: CASSLDYLARVDTGELFF. In DNA, the CDR3 is TGTGCCAGCAGCTTAGATTACCTTGCGCGTGTGGACACCGGGGAGCTGTTTTTT.

The rearrangement uses TRBV10-3 and TRBJ1-2; the match to TRBD1 covers 8 bases. CDR1 is ENHRY and CDR2 is SYGVKD in the germline V gene. This CDR3 is 15 amino acids long. Trimming cost V 3 bases and J 2 bases; bases outside gene matches: 5. The CDR3 nucleotides are TGTGCCATCAGTGAAGGACAGGGTAGGAACTATGGCTACACCTTC. Translated: CAISEGQGRNYGYTF.

This chain uses TRBV5-8 with TRBJ1-2; D is perhaps TRBD1 (6 bases). Between the trimmed V and J ends, which lost 4 bases and 2 bases, there was a span of 15 bases. Germline CDR1 and CDR2: SGHTS and YDEGEE. CDR3 length: 15 amino acids. CDR3 coding DNA: TGTGCCAGCAGCCTAATACAGGGTGTCAACTATGGCTACACCTTC. Translation gives CASSLIQGVNYGYTF.

The rearrangement joins TRBV2 to TRBJ1-3; perhaps TRBD1 as D (5 bases). CDR3 length: 13 residues. Trimming shortened V by 1 base and J by 8 bases, and 9 bases separated the two germline ends. The germline gives CDR1 SNHLY, CDR2 FYNNEI. The CDR3 nucleotides read TGTGCCAGCAGTGAAGGGCAGGGCTACACCATATATTTT. This translates into CASSEGQGYTIYF.

This sequence joins TRBV28 and TRBJ2-1; D gene ambiguous. In germline, CDR1 is MDHEN, CDR2 SYDVKM. The CDR3 is made up of 15 amino acids. Trimming shortened V by 8 bases and J by 7 bases, and 21 bases separated the two germline ends. CDR3 in amino acids: CASFSFGGFWNEQFF. The CDR3 coding sequence is TGTGCCAGCTTTAGCTTCGGTGGGTTTTGGAATGAGCAGTTCTTC.

With respect to this clone: At the DNA level, this CDR3 is encoded by other sequences in the same sample as well. The genes are TRBV5-1 and TRBJ2-5; possible D gene TRBD1, 6 bases. Germline CDR1 is SGHRS and CDR2 is YFSETQ. The CDR3 extends over 13 amino acids. V was shortened by 2 bases and J by 2 bases, with 7 bases between the two germline ends. The CDR3, as DNA: TGCGCCAGCAGCTTCGGACAGCAAGAGACCCAGTACTTC. Translation gives CASSFGQQETQYF. The full variable domain, its missing parts supplied by reference TRBV5-1 and TRBJ2-5, is KAGVTQTPRYLIKTRGQQVTLSCSPISGHRSVSWYQQTPGQGLQFLFEYFSETQRNKGNFPGRFSGRQFSNSRSEMNVSTLELGDSALYLCASSFGQQETQYFGPGTRLLVL.

V usage is TRBV9 and J usage is TRBJ2-7; 9 bases are a match to TRBD2. Germline V gene sequence: CDR1 SGDLS, CDR2 YYNGEE. The CDR3 totals 15 residues. V gave up 3 bases and J gave up 2 bases; unmatched junction bases: 6. In nucleotides, the CDR3 is TGTGCCAGCAGCGGGCAAGCGGGGGGCGCCTACGAGCAGTACTTC. It yields the protein CASSGQAGGAYEQYF.

This chain connects TRBV24-1 to TRBJ1-5, with D unresolved. Looked up from germline, CDR1 is KGHDR and CDR2 is SFDVKD. The V end was cut by 2 bases, the J end by 10 bases, with 14 bases between. There are 14 residues in the CDR3. The CDR3 region has the DNA TGTGCCACCAGTGATTCTAGAGGGTTGGGTCCCCAGCATTTT. It encodes CATSDSRGLGPQHF.

Only one count was recorded for this clone. V and J are TRBV4-1 and TRBJ2-1; TRBD2 might be the D (6 bases). Trimming left V 3 bases short and J 5 bases short, with 17 bases between. The CDR3 consists of 16 residues. In germline, CDR1 is MGHRA, CDR2 YSYEKL. CDR3 DNA sequence: TGCGCCAGCAGCCAGGGGTTTGGGGGGACCGACAATGAGCAGTTCTTC. The encoded protein is CASSQGFGGTDNEQFF.

This clone was observed a few times. The chain is built from TRBV28 and TRBJ2-2; D might be TRBD2 (6 bases). Trimming stripped 2 bases from V and 7 bases from J, with 11 bases between. Germline V gene data show CDR1 as MDHEN and CDR2 as SYDVKM. The CDR3 extends over 14 amino acids. The CDR3 region is CASSLLLGGGELFF. The DNA for the CDR3 is TGTGCCAGCAGTTTACTTTTGGGAGGCGGGGAGCTGTTTTTT.

This rearrangement joins TRBV27 to TRBJ1-4; a possible D gene is TRBD1 (5 bases). Germline values: CDR1 MNHEY, CDR2 SMNVEV (reference sequence). Trimming removed 0 bases at V and 8 bases at J, with 13 bases between. This CDR3 comprises 15 residues. This CDR3 reads CASSLSGGKAEKLFF. The CDR3 DNA is TGTGCCAGCAGTTTATCCGGGGGTAAGGCGGAAAAACTGTTTTTT.

CDR3 nucleotide sequence: TGTGCCAGCAGCGACCGGACAGTATACACTGAAGCTTTCTTT. This codes for CASSDRTVYTEAFF. The gene calls are TRBV2 and TRBJ1-1; possible D gene TRBD1, 6 bases. CDR1 is SNHLY, CDR2 FYNNEI, per germline. This CDR3 is 14 amino acids long. Deletions cut 6 bases from V and 3 bases from J, with 14 bases between.

This chain connects TRBV15 to TRBJ2-2; a possible D gene is TRBD2 (5 bases). Trimming pared 0 bases from V and 9 bases from J, leaving 14 bases between. Germline values: CDR1 LNHNV, CDR2 YYDKDF (reference sequence). The CDR3 contains 15 residues. CDR3 protein: CATSRDPTRDRELFF. CDR3 bases: TGTGCCACCAGCAGAGACCCCACCCGGGATCGGGAGCTGTTTTTT.

This chain uses TRBV5-1 with TRBJ2-7, with 7 bases fitting TRBD1. Germline CDR1 and CDR2: SGHRS and YFSETQ. This CDR3 is built from 14 residues. With V trimmed by 6 bases and J by 7 bases, 13 bases remained unmatched. The CDR3 DNA reads as TGCGCCAGCACCCTTGAGGGGGCGCCGGGGGAGCAGTACTTC. This translates into CASTLEGAPGEQYF.

This clone came up many times. V is TRBV2 and J is TRBJ1-3; TRBD1 might be the D (5 bases). CDR1 is SNHLY, CDR2 FYNNEI, per germline. The V gene lost 7 bases and the J gene lost 6 bases, with 16 bases spanning the gap. The CDR3 is 14 residues long. CDR3 amino acids: CASIPDVGANTIYF. In DNA form, the CDR3 reads TGTGCCAGCATCCCCGATGTAGGGGCAAACACCATATATTTT.

The V and J genes are TRBV4-2 and TRBJ2-3; 10 nucleotides line up with TRBD2. Unmatched junction bases numbered 7, after V lost 0 bases and J lost 7 bases. CDR3 length equals 16 residues. Germline CDR1 and CDR2: LGHNA and YNFKEQ. The CDR3 nucleotides read TGTGCCAGCAGCCAAGACGCTAGCGGGAGTTTGTATACGCAGTATTTT. This translates into CASSQDASGSLYTQYF.

This clone was seen a few times. The gene calls are TRBV2 and TRBJ2-7; TRBD2 matches 13 bases. V shed 2 bases, J shed 3 bases, and the junction held 7 bases outside the gene matches. From germline, CDR1 is SNHLY and CDR2 FYNNEI. This CDR3 has 17 residues. The CDR3 spells CASSESIGLAGDYEQYF. The DNA of the CDR3 is TGTGCCAGCAGTGAATCTATCGGACTAGCGGGGGACTACGAGCAGTACTTC.

The chain combines TRBV29-1 with TRBJ2-1; the match to TRBD2 covers 7 bases. Losses at the gene ends were 4 bases for V and 9 bases for J; bases not matched to a gene: 6. The CDR3 is made up of 12 amino acids. CDR1 SQVTM and CDR2 ANQGSEA come from the germline V gene. The CDR3 DNA reads as TGCAGCGTTGGTCCTAGCGGCTTTGAGCAGTTCTTC. It encodes CSVGPSGFEQFF.

The chain recombines TRBV7-2 with TRBJ1-5; D unresolved. The germline V gene encodes CDR1 SGHTA and CDR2 FQGNSA. V lost 5 bases, J lost 6 bases, and 11 bases lay in between. This CDR3 is 13 amino acids long. The DNA for the CDR3 is TGTGCCAGCAGCCATAGAGGGTCTCAGCCCCAGCATTTT. This sequence encodes CASSHRGSQPQHF.

The chain links TRBV19 to TRBJ2-6, with no clear D. CDR1 and CDR2 (germline): LNHDA, SQIVND (reference sequence). The V and J ends lost 3 bases and 4 bases respectively, with 13 bases between them. The CDR3 covers 16 residues. As DNA, the CDR3 is TGTGCCAGTAGTATTGTGGCCCCAACGGGGGCCAACGTCCTGACTTTC. Translated: CASSIVAPTGANVLTF.

The V gene is TRBV19, the J gene TRBJ2-6; D possibly corresponds to TRBD1 (6 bases). The CDR3 contains 15 residues. The germline V gene encodes CDR1 LNHDA and CDR2 SQIVND (reference sequence). Trimming cost V 10 bases and J 2 bases, with 15 bases left between them. The DNA for the CDR3 is TGTGCCACCACCTCAGGGGTAACTGGGGCCAACGTCCTGACTTTC. The encoded protein is CATTSGVTGANVLTF.

This sequence joins TRBV13 and TRBJ2-2, with 8 bases fitting TRBD1. CDR1 and CDR2 (germline): PRHDT, FYEKMQ (reference sequence). V shed 5 bases, J shed 5 bases, and the junction held 10 bases outside the gene matches. This CDR3 is built from 16 residues. The CDR3 DNA is TGTGCCAGCAGCCTTAATTACAGGGGGAAAACCGGGGAGCTGTTTTTT. Its protein product is CASSLNYRGKTGELFF.

V and J are TRBV5-1 and TRBJ2-7, with 8 bases identical to TRBD2. The CDR3 loop spans 16 amino acids. V shed 4 bases and J 3 bases; nucleotides not matched to a gene: 12. Per germline, CDR1 SGHRS and CDR2 YFSETQ. CDR3 residues: CASSLILGGASYEQYF. The CDR3 bases are TGCGCCAGCAGCCTAATCCTCGGGGGGGCGAGCTACGAGCAGTACTTC.

J is TRBJ1-2 and V is TRBV5-6; 8 bases fit TRBD1. V was clipped by 4 bases and J by 4 bases; unmatched bases: 3. The CDR3 is 13 amino acids. Germline values: CDR1 SGHDT, CDR2 YYEEEE. Here the CDR3 DNA reads TGTGCCAGCAGCCAGGGACAGGCCTATGGCTACACCTTC. Residues: CASSQGQAYGYTF.